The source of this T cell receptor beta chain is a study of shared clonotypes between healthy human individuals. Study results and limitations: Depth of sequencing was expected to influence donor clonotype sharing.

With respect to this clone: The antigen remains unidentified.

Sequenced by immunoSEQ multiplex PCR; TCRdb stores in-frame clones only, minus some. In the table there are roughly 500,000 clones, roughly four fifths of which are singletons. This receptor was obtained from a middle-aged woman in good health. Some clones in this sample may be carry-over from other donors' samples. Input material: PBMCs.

The CDR3 nucleotides are TGTGCCAGCAGCCCGTACCAGGGGAGTAGGAACGAGCAGTACTTC. Translating gives CASSPYQGSRNEQYF. V gene TRBV7-2 combines with J gene TRBJ2-7, with D possibly matching TRBD1 (6 bases). V was clipped by 5 bases and J by 5 bases, with 19 bases between them. The CDR3 is 15 residues long. The V gene's germline CDR1 is SGHTA and CDR2 FQGNSA.